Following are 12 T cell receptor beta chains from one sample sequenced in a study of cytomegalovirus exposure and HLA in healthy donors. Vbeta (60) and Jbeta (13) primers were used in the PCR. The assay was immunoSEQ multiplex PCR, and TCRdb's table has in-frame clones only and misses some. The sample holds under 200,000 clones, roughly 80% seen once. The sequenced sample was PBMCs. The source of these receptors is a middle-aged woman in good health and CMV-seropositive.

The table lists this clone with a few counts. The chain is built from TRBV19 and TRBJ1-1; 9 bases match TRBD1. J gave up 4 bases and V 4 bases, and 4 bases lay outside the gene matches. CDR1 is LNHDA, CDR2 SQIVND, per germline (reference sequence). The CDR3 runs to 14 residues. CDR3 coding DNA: TGTGCCAGTAGTACACAGGGGGCGCTCACTGAAGCTTTCTTT. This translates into CASSTQGALTEAFF.

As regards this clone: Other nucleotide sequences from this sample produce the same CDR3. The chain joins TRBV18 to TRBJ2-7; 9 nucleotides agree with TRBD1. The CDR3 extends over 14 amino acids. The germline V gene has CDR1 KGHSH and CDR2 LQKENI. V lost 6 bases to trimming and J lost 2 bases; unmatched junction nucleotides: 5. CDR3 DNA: TGTGCCAGCTCCCCGGGACAGGGAACCTACGAGCAGTACTTC. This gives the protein CASSPGQGTYEQYF. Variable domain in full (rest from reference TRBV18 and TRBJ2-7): NAGVMQNPRHLVRRRGQEARLRCSPMKGHSHVYWYRQLPEEGLKFMVYLQKENIIDESGMPKERFSAEFPKEGPSILRIQQVVRGDSAAYFCASSPGQGTYEQYFGPGTRLTVT.

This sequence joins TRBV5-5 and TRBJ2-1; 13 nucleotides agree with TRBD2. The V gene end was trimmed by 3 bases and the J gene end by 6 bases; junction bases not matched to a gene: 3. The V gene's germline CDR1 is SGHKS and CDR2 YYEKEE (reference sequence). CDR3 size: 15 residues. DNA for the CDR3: TGTGCCAGCAGCTCGGGACTAGCGGGGTTCAATGAGCAGTTCTTC. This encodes CASSSGLAGFNEQFF.

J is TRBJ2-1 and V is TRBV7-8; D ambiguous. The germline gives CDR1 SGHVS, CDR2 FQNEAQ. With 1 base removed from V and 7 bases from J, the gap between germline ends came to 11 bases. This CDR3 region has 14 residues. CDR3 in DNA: TGTGCCAGCAGCTTAGGGCCCACGCGGAATGAGCAGTTCTTC. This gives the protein CASSLGPTRNEQFF.

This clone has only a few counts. CDR3 protein: CASSRDRGTEPQHF. The CDR3 nucleotides read TGTGCCAGCAGCCGGGACAGGGGTACTGAGCCCCAGCATTTT. This chain uses TRBV5-4 with TRBJ1-5; 10 bases are a match to TRBD1. This CDR3 has 14 amino acids. Germline trimming cut 4 bases from V and 8 bases from J; bases unmatched to any gene: 6. CDR1 and CDR2 (germline): SGHNT, YYREEE (reference sequence). Using reference TRBV5-4 and TRBJ1-5 for the parts outside the CDR3, the full variable domain is ETGVTQSPTHLIKTRGQQVTLRCSSQSGHNTVSWYQQALGQGPQFIFQYYREEENGRGNFPPRFSGLQFPNYSSELNVNALELDDSALYLCASSRDRGTEPQHFGDGTRLSIL.

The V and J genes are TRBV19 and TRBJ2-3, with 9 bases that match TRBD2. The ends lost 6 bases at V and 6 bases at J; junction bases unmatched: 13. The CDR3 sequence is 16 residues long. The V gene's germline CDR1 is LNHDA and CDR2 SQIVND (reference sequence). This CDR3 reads CASSPVSGRSGDTQYF. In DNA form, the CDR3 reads TGTGCCAGTAGCCCAGTAAGCGGGAGGAGTGGGGATACGCAGTATTTT.

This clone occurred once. The CDR3 DNA follows: TGTGCCAGCAGTTTACCATCCGGTATTAGCGGGGTCCTTGGTGAGCAGTACTTC. Its translation is CASSLPSGISGVLGEQYF. The chain is built from TRBV28 and TRBJ2-7, with 8 bases aligning to TRBD2. The V and J ends lost 2 bases and 7 bases, in that order; junction bases with no gene match: 19. The CDR3 runs to 18 residues. From germline, CDR1 is MDHEN and CDR2 SYDVKM. The full variable domain, completed using reference TRBV28 and TRBJ2-7, is DVKVTQSSRYLVKRTGEKVFLECVQDMDHENMFWYRQDPGLGLRLIYFSYDVKMKEKGDIPEGYSVSREKKERFSLILESASTNQTSMYLCASSLPSGISGVLGEQYFGPGTRLTVT.

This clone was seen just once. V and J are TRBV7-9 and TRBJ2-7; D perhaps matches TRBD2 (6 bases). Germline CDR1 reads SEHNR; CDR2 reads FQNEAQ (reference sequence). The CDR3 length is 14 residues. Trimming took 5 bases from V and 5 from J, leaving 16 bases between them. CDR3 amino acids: CASSPNPRGNEQYF. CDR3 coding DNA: TGTGCCAGCAGCCCGAACCCACGCGGGAACGAGCAGTACTTC.

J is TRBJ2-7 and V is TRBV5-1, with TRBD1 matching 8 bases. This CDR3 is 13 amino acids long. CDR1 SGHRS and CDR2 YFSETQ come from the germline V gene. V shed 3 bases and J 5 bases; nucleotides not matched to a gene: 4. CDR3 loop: CASSSDRANEQYF. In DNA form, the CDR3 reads TGCGCCAGCAGCTCGGACAGGGCCAACGAGCAGTACTTC.

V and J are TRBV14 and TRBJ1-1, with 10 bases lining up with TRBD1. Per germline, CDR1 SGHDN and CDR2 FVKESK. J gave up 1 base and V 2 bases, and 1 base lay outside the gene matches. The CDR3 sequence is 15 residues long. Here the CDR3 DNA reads TGTGCCAGCAGCCAATGGGACAGGGGGAACACTGAAGCTTTCTTT. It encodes CASSQWDRGNTEAFF.

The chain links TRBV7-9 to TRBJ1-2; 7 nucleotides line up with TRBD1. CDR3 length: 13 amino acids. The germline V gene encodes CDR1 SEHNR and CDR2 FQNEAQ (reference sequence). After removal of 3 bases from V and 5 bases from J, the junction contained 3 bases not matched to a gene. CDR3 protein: CASSFGTAYGYTF. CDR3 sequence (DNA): TGTGCCAGCAGCTTCGGGACAGCTTATGGCTACACCTTC.

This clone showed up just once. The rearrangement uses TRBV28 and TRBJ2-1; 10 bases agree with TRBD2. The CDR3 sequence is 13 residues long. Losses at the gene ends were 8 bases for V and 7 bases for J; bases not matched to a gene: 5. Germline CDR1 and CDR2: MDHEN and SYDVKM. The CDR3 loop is CASEREGRNEQFF. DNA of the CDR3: TGTGCCAGCGAGCGGGAGGGCCGGAATGAGCAGTTCTTC.